Listed below are T cell receptor beta chains from one sample, sequenced in a study of blood T cell repertoires in COVID-19. The assay was immunoSEQ multiplex PCR, and TCRdb's table has in-frame clones only and misses some. In the table there are 130,000 to 150,000 clones, almost 90% of which are singletons. Sequenced: peripheral blood. Receptor source: a human donor in a cohort sampled during active COVID-19. Each CDR3 is given with its conserved first and last residue. Some rows mark clone size as missing; the rest say once, few, many or name a class of expanded clone.

>15|NA|TRBV6-5
CASSYYGQGRYEQYF
>12|NA|TRBV30
CAWRRTSNEQFF
>14|NA|TRBV29-1
CSASGGGAVETQYF
>16|NA|TRBV6-1
CASSEGMGQGDTEAFF
>14|few|TRBV28
CASSPTGFPRGYTF
>13|NA|TRBV15
CATSSPTTDTQYF
>16|NA|TRBV21-1
CASSPKSGQSNEKLFF
>15|once|TRBV19
CASSPLAYSYNEQFF
>17|NA|TRBV28
CASSSPQGLGSYNEQFF
>15|NA|TRBV15
CATSESGTLQETQYF
>16|NA|TRBV6-2/TRBV6-3
CASSLPPGQGAYEQYF
>14|NA|TRBV9
CASSPHGSNTEAFF
>19|NA|TRBV7-7
CASSLARGLGTQNTGELFF
>16|NA|TRBV4-1
CASSQAWGGITDTQYF
>14|NA|TRBV10-3
CAISEGRLNTEAFF
>14|NA|TRBV18
CASSPRQGTGELFF
>15|NA|TRBV4-1
CASSPGTGSGETQYF
>15|NA|TRBV5-4
CASSGGLAGPNEQFF
>15|few|TRBV3-1/TRBV3-2
CASSQASGRFYEQYF
>15|NA|TRBV6-2/TRBV6-3
CASSPSITGGTEAFF
>15|NA|TRBV6-2/TRBV6-3
CASSQRLAGVHEQFF
>17|NA|TRBV19
CASSLYSLQASNQPQHF
>13|NA|TRBV24-1
CATSDSQRDTQYF
>14|NA|TRBV19
CASREGVLVQPQHF
>14|NA|TRBV6-5
CASRPGSLSYEQYF
>14|NA|TRBV3-1/TRBV3-2
CASSQVRGTDTQYF
>14|NA|TRBV15
CATSKGLAGGEQFF
>17|NA|TRBV5-1
CASSTVQAGLAGYEQYF
>12|NA|TRBV6-5
CASMQSAGEQYF
>14|NA|TRBV2
CASSETGGRETQYF
>15|NA|TRBV6-6
CASRDRQAGYYEQYF
>13|NA|TRBV28
CASIKGGDTEAFF
>17|NA|TRBV28
CASSSEYREPTTGELFF
>15|NA|TRBV15
CATSRGSARQSAQHF
>14|NA|TRBV9
CASSVGTRQYEQYF
>14|NA|TRBV25-1
CASRGQLMNTEAFF
>15|NA|TRBV2
CAGSENGLAPYEQYF
>13|NA|TRBV12-3/TRBV12-4
CASTSTRQSGYTF
>13|NA|TRBV7-2
CASSLALVGELFF
>15|NA|TRBV6-5
CASTELAGVSYEQYF
>15|NA|TRBV6-5
CASSRGDRSNEKLFF
>15|NA|TRBV7-3
CASSQDRGAHNEQFF
>13|NA|TRBV5-6
CASRKQGNTEAFF
>16|NA|TRBV28
CASSTPGTGVYNEQFF
>17|few|TRBV19
CASSIVRGQGSYQPQHF
>14|NA|TRBV9
CASSVVVAYNEQFF
>17|NA|TRBV5-4
CASSFRLGADTNYGYTF
>13|NA|TRBV29-1
CSVGGSFIYEQYF
>16|NA|TRBV7-3
CASSLLAGMGTGELFF
>13|few|TRBV6-2/TRBV6-3
CASSPDREDEQFF